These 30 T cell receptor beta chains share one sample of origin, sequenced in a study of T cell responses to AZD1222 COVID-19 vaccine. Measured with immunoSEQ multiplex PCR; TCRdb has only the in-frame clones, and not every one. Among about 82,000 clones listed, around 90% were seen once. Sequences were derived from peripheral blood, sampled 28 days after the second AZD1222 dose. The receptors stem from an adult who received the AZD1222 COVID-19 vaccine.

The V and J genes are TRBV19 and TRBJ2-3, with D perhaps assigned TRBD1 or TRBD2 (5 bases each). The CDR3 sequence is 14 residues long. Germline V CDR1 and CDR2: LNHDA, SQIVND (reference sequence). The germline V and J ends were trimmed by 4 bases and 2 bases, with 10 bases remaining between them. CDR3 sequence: CASSTGRNTDTQYF. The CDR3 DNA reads TGTGCCAGTAGTACGGGACGGAACACAGATACGCAGTATTTT.

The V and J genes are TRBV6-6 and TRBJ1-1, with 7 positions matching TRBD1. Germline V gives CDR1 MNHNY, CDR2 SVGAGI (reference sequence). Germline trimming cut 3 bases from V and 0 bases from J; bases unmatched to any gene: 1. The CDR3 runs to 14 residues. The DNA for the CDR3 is TGTGCCAGCAGTTATGACAGGGTGAACACTGAAGCTTTCTTT. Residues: CASSYDRVNTEAFF.

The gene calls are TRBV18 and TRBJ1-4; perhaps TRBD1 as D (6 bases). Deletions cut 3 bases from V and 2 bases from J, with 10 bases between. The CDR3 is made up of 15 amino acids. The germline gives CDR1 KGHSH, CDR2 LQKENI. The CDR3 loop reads CASSPGQLTNEKLFF. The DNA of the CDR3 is TGTGCCAGCTCACCTGGACAGCTCACTAATGAAAAACTGTTTTTT.

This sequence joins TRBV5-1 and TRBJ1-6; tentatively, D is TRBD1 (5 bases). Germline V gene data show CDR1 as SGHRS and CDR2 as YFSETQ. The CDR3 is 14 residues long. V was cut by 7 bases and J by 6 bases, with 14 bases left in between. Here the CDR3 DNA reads TGCGCCAGCGGAGCGGGGGACGTTAATTCACCCCTCCACTTT. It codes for CASGAGDVNSPLHF.

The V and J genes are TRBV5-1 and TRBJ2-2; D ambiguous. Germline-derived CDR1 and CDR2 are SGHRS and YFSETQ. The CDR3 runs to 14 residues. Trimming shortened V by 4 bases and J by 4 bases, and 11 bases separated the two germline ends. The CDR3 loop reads CASSQEPSTGELFF. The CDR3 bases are TGCGCCAGCAGCCAAGAACCCTCCACCGGGGAGCTGTTTTTT.

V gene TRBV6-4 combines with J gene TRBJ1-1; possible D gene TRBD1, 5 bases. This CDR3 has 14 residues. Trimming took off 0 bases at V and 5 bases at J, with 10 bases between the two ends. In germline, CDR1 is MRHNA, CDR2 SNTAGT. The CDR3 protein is CASSDSNRGTEAFF. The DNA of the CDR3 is TGTGCCAGCAGTGACTCTAATCGGGGGACTGAAGCTTTCTTT.

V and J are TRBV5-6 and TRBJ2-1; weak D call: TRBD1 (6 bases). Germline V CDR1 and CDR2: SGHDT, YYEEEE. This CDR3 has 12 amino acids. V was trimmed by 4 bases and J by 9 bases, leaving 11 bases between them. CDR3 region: CASSQTGIEQFF. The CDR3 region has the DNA TGTGCCAGCAGCCAAACAGGGATTGAGCAGTTCTTC.

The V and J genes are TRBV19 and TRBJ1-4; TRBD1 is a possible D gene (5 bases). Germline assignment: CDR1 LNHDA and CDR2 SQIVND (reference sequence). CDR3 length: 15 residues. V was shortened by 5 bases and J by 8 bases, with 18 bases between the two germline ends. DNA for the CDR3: TGTGCCAGTAGTTCCGGGACTTCCGGACGCGAAAAACTGTTTTTT. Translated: CASSSGTSGREKLFF.

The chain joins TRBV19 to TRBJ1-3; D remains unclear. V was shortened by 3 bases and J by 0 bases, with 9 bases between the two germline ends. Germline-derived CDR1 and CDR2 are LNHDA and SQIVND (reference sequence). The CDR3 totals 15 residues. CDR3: CASSMGLSSGNTIYF. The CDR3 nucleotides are TGTGCCAGTAGTATGGGCCTAAGCTCTGGAAACACCATATATTTT.

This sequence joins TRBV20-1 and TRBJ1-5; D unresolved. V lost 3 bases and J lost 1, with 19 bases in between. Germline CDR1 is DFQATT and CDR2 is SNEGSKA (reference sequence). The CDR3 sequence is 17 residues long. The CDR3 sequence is CSASRPGRGGSNQPQHF. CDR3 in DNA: TGCAGTGCTAGTCGTCCCGGGCGCGGTGGGAGCAATCAGCCCCAGCATTTT.

CDR3 protein: CASSPNQQGGRSNQPQHF. Here the CDR3 DNA reads TGTGCCAGCTCACCAAACCAACAGGGGGGCCGTAGCAATCAGCCCCAGCATTTT. The chain combines TRBV18 with TRBJ1-5; TRBD1 aligns across 8 bases. Trimming cost V 2 bases and J 0 bases; bases outside gene matches: 9. CDR3 length: 18 residues. CDR1 and CDR2 from the germline V gene are KGHSH and LQKENI.

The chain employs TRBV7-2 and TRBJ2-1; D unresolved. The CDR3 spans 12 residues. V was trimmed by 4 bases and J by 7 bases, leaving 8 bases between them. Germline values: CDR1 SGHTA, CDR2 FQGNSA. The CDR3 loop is CASSSQRNEQFF. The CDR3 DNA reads TGTGCCAGCAGCTCCCAGAGGAATGAGCAGTTCTTC.

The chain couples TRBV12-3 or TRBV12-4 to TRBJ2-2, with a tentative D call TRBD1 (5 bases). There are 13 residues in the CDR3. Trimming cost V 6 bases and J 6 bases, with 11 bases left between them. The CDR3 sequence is CASRPGSPGELFF. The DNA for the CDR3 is TGTGCCAGCAGGCCAGGGTCCCCCGGGGAGCTGTTTTTT.

The CDR3 coding sequence is TGTGCCAGCAGTGAGGCAGGGGCCCATAATGAAAAACTGTTTTTT. Translated: CASSEAGAHNEKLFF. The chain links TRBV2 to TRBJ1-4, with D possibly TRBD1 on 6 matching bases. The V gene's germline CDR1 is SNHLY and CDR2 FYNNEI. This CDR3 comprises 15 residues. V lost 3 bases, J lost 4 bases, and 12 bases lay in between.

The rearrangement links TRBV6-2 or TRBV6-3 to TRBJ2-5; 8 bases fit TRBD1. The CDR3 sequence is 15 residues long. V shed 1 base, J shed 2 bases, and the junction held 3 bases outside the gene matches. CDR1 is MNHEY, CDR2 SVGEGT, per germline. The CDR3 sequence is CASSYLGQGQETQYF. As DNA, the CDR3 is TGTGCCAGCAGTTACTTAGGACAGGGACAAGAGACCCAGTACTTC.

CDR3 region: CASSPPPYTSVDNEQFF. The CDR3, as DNA: TGTGCCAGCAGTCCTCCCCCCTACACCTCAGTCGACAATGAGCAGTTCTTC. V is TRBV28 and J is TRBJ2-1; D is ambiguous. Trimming stripped 5 bases from V and 5 bases from J, with 22 bases between. The CDR3 is made up of 17 amino acids. The germline V gene encodes CDR1 MDHEN and CDR2 SYDVKM.

This CDR3 reads CASSYSSHTGYDGYTF. CDR3 nucleotide sequence: TGTGCCAGCAGTTACTCCTCCCATACAGGGTACGATGGCTACACCTTC. The gene calls are TRBV6-5 and TRBJ1-2; a possible D gene is TRBD1 (6 bases). This CDR3 contains 16 residues. Germline CDR1 MNHEY, CDR2 SVGAGI. Trimming took off 0 bases at V and 6 bases at J, with 17 bases between the two ends.

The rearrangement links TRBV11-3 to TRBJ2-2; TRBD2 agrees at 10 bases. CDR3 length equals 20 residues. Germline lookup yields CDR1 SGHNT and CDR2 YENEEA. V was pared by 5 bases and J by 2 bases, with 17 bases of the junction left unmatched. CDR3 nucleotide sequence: TGTGCCAGCAGCACATCCTGGCCCTTAGCGGGGGGCAGAAACACCGGGGAGCTGTTTTTT. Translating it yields CASSTSWPLAGGRNTGELFF.

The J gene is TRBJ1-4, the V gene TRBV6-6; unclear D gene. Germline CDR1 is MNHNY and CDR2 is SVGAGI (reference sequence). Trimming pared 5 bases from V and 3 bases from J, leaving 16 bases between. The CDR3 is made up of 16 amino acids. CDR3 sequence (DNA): TGTGCCAGCAGTCGAACGAGGGATCGGTCTAATGAAAAACTGTTTTTT. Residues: CASSRTRDRSNEKLFF.

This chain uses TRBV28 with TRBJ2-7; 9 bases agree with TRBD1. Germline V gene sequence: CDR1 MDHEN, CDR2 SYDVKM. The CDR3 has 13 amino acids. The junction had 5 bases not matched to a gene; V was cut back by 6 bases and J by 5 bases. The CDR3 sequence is CASSKQGAHEQYF. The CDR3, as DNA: TGTGCCAGCAGCAAACAGGGGGCCCACGAGCAGTACTTC.

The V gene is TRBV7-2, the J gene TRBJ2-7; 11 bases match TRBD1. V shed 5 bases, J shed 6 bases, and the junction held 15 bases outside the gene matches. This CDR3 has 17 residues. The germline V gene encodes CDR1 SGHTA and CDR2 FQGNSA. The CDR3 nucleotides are TGTGCCAGCAGCCCACCGACCGGGACAGGGGGGAACCGCGAGCAGTACTTC. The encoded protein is CASSPPTGTGGNREQYF.

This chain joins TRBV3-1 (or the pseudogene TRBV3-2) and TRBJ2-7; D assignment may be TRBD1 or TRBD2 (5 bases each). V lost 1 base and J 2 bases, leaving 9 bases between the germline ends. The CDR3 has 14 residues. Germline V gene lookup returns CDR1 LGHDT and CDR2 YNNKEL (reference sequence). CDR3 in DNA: TGTGCCAGCAGCCAAGGGGTGGGACCCTACGAGCAGTACTTC. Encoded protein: CASSQGVGPYEQYF.

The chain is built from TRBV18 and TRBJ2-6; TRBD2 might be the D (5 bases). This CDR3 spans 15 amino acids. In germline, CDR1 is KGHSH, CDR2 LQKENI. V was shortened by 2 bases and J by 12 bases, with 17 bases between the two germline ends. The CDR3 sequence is CASSPRTRESSVLTF. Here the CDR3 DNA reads TGTGCCAGCTCACCAAGAACGAGGGAATCATCCGTCCTGACTTTC.

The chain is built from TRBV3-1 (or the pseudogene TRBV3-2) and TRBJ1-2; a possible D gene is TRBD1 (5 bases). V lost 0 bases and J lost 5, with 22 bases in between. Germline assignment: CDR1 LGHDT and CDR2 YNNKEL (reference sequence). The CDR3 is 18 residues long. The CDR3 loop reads CASSQDPGITRLKYGYTF. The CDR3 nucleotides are TGTGCCAGCAGCCAAGATCCAGGGATAACACGGTTGAAGTATGGCTACACCTTC.

This CDR3 is CASSEYYGQTATNEKLFF. The CDR3 DNA reads as TGTGCCAGCAGTGAATATTATGGGCAGACCGCAACTAATGAAAAACTGTTTTTT. This chain links TRBV25-1 with TRBJ1-4; no definite D call. V was clipped by 0 bases and J by 0 bases, with 14 bases between them. The CDR3 sequence is 18 residues long. Germline lookup yields CDR1 MGHDK and CDR2 SYGVNS.

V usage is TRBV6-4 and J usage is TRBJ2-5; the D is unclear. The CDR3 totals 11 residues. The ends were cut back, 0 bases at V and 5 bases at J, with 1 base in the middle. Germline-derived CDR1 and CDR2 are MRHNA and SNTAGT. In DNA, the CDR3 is TGTGCCAGCAGTGACTCGGAGACCCAGTACTTC. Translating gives CASSDSETQYF.

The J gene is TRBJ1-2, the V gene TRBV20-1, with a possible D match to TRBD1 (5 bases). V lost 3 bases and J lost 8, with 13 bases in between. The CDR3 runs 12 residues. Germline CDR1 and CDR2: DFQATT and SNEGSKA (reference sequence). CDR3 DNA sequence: TGCAGTGCTAGTCCGAGACAGTTCGGCTACACCTTC. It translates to CSASPRQFGYTF.

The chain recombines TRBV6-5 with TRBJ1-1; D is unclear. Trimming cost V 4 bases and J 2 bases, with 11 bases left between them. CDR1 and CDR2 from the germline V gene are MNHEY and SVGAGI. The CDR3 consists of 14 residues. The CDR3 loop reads CASSFTFQNTEAFF. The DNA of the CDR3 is TGTGCCAGCAGTTTTACCTTTCAAAACACTGAAGCTTTCTTT.

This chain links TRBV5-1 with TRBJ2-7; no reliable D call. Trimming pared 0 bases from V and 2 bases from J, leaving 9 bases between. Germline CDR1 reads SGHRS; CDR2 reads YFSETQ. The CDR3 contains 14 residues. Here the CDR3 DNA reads TGCGCCAGCAGCTTGGTGGTACAGCCCTACGAGCAGTACTTC. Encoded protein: CASSLVVQPYEQYF.

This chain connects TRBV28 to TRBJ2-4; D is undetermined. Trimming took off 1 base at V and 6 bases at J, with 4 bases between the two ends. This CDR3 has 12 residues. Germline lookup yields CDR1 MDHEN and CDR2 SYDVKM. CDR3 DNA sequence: TGTGCCAGCAGTTTATCGGCAAACATTCAGTACTTC. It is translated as CASSLSANIQYF. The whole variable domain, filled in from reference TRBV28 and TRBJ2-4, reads DVKVTQSSRYLVKRTGEKVFLECVQDMDHENMFWYRQDPGLGLRLIYFSYDVKMKEKGDIPEGYSVSREKKERFSLILESASTNQTSMYLCASSLSANIQYFGAGTRLSVL.